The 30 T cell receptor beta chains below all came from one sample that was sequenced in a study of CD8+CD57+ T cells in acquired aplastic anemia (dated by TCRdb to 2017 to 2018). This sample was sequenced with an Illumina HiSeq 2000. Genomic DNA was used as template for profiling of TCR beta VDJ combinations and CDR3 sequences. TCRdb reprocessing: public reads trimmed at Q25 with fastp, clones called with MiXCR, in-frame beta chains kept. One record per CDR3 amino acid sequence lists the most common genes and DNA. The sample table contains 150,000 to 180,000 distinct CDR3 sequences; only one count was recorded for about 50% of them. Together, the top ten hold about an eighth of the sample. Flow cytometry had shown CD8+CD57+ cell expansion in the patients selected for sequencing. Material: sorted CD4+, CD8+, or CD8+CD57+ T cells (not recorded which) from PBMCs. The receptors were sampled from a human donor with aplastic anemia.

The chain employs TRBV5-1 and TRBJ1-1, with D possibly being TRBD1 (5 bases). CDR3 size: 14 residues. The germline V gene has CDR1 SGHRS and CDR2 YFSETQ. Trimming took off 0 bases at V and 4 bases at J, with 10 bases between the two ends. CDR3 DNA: TGCGCCAGCAGCTTGGGAGGGGCCGGCACTGAAGCTTTCTTT. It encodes CASSLGGAGTEAFF.

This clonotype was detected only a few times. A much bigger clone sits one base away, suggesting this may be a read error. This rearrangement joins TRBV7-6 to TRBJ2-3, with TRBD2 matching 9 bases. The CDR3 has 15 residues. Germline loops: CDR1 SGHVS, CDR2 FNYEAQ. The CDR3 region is CVSSFERGGTDTQYF. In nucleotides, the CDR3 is TGTGTCAGCAGCTTCGAGCGGGGGGGCACAGATACGCAGTATTTT.

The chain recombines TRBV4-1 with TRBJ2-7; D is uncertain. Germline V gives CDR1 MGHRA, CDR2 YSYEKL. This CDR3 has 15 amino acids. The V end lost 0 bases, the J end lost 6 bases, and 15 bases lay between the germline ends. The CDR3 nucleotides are TGCGCCAGCAGCCAAGACCCAAGTCCAATTGGCGAGCAGTACTTC. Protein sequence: CASSQDPSPIGEQYF.

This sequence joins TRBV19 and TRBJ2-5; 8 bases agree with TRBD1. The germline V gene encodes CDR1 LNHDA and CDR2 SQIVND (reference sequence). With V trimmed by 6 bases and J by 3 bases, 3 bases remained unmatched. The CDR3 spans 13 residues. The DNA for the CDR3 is TGTGCCAGTAGGTCGGACAGGGAAGAGACCCAGTACTTC. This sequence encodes CASRSDREETQYF.

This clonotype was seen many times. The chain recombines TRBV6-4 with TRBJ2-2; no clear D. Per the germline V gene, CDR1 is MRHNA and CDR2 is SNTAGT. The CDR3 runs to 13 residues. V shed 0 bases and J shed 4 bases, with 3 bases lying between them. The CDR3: CASSDSATGELFF. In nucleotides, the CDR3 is TGTGCCAGCAGTGACTCAGCCACCGGGGAGCTGTTTTTT.

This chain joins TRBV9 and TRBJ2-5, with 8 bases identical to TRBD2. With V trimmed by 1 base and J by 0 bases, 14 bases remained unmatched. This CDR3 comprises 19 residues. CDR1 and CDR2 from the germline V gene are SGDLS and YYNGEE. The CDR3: CASSVLPAGSGGDQETQYF. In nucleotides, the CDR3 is TGTGCCAGCAGCGTACTTCCCGCGGGGAGCGGGGGAGACCAAGAGACCCAGTACTTC.

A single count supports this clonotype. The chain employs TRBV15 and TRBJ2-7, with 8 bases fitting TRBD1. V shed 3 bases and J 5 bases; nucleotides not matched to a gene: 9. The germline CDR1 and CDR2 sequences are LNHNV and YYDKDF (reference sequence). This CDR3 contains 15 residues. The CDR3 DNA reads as TGTGCCACCAGCAGCTCCGGACAGGGCGCCAACGAGCAGTACTTC. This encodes CATSSSGQGANEQYF. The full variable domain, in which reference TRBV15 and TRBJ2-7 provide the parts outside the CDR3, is DAMVIQNPRYQVTQFGKPVTLSCSQTLNHNVMYWYQQKSSQAPKLLFHYYDKDFNNEADTPDNFQSRRPNTSFCFLDIRSPGLGDTAMYLCATSSSGQGANEQYFGPGTRLTVT.

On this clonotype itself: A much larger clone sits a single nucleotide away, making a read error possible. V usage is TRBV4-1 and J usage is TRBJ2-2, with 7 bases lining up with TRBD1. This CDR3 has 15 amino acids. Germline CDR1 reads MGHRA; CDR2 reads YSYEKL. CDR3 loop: CAGSQGGLTTGELFF. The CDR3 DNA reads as TGCGCCGGCAGCCAAGGGGGCCTGACCACCGGGGAGCTGTTTTTT.

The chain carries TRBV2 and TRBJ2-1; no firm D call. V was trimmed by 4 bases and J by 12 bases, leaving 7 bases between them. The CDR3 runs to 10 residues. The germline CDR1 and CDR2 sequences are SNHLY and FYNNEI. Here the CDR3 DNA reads TGTGCCAGCAGTGCCTCTTGGCAGTTCTTC. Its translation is CASSASWQFF.

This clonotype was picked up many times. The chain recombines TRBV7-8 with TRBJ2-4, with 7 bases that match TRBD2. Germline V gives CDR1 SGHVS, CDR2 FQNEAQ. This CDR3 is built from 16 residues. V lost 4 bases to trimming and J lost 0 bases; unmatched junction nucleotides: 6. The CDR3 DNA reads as TGTGCCAGCAGCTCTGGGACTATGTTAGCCAAAAACATTCAGTACTTC. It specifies CASSSGTMLAKNIQYF.

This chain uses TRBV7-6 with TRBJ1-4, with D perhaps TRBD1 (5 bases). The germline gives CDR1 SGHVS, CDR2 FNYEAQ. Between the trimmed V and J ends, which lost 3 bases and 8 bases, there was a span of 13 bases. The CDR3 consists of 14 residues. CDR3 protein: CASSFSPQGEKLFF. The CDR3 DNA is TGTGCCAGCAGCTTTTCCCCCCAGGGAGAAAAACTGTTTTTT.

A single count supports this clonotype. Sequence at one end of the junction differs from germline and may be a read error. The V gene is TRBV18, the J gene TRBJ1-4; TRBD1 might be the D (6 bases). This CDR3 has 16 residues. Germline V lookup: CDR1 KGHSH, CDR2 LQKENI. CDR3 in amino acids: CASSPVRGATNEELFF. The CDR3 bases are TGTGCCAGCTCACCGGTGCGGGGGGCGACTAATGAAGAACTGTTTTTT. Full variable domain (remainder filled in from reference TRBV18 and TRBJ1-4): NAGVMQNPRHLVRRRGQEARLRCSPMKGHSHVYWYRQLPEEGLKFMVYLQKENIIDESGMPKERFSAEFPKEGPSILRIQQVVRGDSAAYFCASSPVRGATNEELFFGSGTQLSVL.

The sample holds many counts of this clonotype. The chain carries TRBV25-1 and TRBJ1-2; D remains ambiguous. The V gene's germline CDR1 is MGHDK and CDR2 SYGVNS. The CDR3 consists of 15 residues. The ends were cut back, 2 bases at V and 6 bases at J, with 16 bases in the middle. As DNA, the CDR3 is TGTGCCAGCAGTGAAGGGATGCACTCGTTGGATGGCTACACCTTC. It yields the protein CASSEGMHSLDGYTF.

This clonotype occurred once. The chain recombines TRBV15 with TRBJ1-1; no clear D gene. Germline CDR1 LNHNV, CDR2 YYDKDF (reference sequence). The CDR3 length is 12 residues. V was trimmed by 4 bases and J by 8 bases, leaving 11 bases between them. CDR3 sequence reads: CATSIDTTEAFF. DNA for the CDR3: TGTGCCACCAGCATCGACACCACGGAAGCTTTCTTT. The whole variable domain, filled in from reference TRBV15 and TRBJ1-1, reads DAMVIQNPRYQVTQFGKPVTLSCSQTLNHNVMYWYQQKSSQAPKLLFHYYDKDFNNEADTPDNFQSRRPNTSFCFLDIRSPGLGDTAMYLCATSIDTTEAFFGQGTRLTVV.

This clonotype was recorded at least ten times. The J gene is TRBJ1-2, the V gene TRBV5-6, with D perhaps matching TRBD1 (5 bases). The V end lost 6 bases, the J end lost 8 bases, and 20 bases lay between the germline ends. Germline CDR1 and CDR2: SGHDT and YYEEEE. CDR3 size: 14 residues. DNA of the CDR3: TGTGCCAGCACCCCAGCAGGGTCTATGTCGGGCTACACCTTC. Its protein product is CASTPAGSMSGYTF.

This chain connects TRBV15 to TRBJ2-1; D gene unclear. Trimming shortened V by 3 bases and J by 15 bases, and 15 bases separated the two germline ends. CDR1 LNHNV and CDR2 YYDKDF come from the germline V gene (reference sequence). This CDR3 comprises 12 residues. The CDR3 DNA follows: TGTGCCACCAGCAGCGACTCCCCCCAGCTGTTCTTC. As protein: CATSSDSPQLFF.

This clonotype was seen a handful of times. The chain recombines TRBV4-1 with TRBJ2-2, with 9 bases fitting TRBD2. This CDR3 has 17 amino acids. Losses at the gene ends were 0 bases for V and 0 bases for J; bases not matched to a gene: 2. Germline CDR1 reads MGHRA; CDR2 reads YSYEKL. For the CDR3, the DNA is TGCGCCAGCAGCCAAGAATTAGCGGGGGCGAACACCGGGGAGCTGTTTTTT. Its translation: CASSQELAGANTGELFF.

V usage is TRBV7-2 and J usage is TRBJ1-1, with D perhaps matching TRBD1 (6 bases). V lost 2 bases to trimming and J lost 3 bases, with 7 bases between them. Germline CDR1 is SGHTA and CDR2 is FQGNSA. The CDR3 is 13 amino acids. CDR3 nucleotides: TGTGCCAGCAGCTTATACAGGGACACTGAAGCTTTCTTT. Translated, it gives CASSLYRDTEAFF.

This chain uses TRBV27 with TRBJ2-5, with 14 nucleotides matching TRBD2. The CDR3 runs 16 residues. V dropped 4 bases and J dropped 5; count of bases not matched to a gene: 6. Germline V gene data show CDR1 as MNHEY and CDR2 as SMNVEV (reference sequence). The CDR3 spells CASSSRTSGGWETQYF. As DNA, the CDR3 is TGTGCCAGCAGTTCCCGGACTAGCGGGGGGTGGGAGACCCAGTACTTC.

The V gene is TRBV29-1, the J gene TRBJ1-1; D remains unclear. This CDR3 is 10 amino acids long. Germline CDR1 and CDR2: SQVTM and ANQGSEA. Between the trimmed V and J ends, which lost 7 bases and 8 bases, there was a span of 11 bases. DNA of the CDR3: TGCAGCGGGAGGTGGGGAGAAGCTTTCTTT. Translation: CSGRWGEAFF.

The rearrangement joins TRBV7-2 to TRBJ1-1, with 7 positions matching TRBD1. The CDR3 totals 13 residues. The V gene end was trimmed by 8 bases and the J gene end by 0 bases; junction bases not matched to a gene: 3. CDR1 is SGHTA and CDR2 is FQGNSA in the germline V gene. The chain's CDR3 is CASGGQMNTEAFF. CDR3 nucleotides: TGTGCCAGCGGGGGACAGATGAACACTGAAGCTTTCTTT.

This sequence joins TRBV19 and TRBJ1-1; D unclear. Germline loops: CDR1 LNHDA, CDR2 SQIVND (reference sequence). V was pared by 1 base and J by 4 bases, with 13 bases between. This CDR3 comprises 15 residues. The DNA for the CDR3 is TGTGCCAGTAGTATAGGCACCGACGTAGGCACTGAAGCTTTCTTT. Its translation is CASSIGTDVGTEAFF. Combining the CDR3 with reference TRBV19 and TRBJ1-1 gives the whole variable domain DGGITQSPKYLFRKEGQNVTLSCEQNLNHDAMYWYRQDPGQGLRLIYYSQIVNDFQKGDIAEGYSVSREKKESFPLTVTSAQKNPTAFYLCASSIGTDVGTEAFFGQGTRLTVV.

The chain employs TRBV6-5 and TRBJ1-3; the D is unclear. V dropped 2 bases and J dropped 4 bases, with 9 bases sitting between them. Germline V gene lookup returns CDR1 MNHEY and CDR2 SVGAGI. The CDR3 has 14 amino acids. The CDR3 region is CASSYRQEGNTIYF. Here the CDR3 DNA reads TGTGCCAGCAGTTACAGGCAGGAGGGAAACACCATATATTTT.

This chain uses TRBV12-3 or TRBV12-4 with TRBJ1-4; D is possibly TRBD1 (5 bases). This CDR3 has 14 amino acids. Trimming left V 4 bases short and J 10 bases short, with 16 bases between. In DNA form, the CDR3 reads TGTGCCAGCAGTTCAGGGAGGCCCTCTGGAAAACTGTTTTTT. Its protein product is CASSSGRPSGKLFF.

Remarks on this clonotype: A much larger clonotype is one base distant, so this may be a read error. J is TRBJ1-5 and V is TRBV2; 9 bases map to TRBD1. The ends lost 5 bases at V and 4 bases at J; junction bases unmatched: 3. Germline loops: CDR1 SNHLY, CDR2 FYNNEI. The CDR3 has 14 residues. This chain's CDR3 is CASSRDRANQPQHF. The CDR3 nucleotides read TGTGCCAGCAGTAGGGACAGGGCTAATCAGCCCCAGCATTTT.

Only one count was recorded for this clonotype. The CDR3 is CASSLGYDGTDTQYF. CDR3 sequence (DNA): TGTGCCAGCAGCTTAGGCTACGACGGCACAGATACGCAGTATTTT. The rearrangement joins TRBV7-8 to TRBJ2-3; D not certain. The CDR3 covers 15 residues. Between the trimmed V and J ends, which lost 1 base and 1 base, there was a span of 9 bases. Germline CDR1 SGHVS, CDR2 FQNEAQ.

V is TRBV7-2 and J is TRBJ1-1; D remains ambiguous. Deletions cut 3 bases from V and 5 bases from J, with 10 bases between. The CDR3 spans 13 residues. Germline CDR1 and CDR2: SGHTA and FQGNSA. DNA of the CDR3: TGTGCCAGCAGCTTCGGGGTAATGACTGAAGCTTTCTTT. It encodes CASSFGVMTEAFF.

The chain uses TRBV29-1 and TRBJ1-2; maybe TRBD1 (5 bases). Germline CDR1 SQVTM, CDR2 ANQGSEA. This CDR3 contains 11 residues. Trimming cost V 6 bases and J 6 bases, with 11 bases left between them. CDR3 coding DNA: TGCAGCGTGGGGACGGGGGATGGCTACACCTTC. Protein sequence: CSVGTGDGYTF.

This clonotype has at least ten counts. The CDR3 reads CASSRGTGELFF. CDR3 coding DNA: TGTGCCAGCAGTAGGGGTACCGGGGAGCTGTTTTTT. The chain employs TRBV6-1 and TRBJ2-2; D may be TRBD1 (5 bases). The CDR3 has 12 amino acids. The ends were cut back, 5 bases at V and 5 bases at J, with 6 bases in the middle. In germline, CDR1 is MNHNS, CDR2 SASEGT.

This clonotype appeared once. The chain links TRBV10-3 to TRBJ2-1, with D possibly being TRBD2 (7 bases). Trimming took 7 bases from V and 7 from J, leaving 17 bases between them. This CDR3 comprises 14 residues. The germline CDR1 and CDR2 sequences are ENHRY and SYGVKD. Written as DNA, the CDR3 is TGTGCCATCAAGGGGGGGAGCCGGGAAAATGAGCAGTTCTTC. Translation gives CAIKGGSRENEQFF.